A single sample is the source of the 28 T cell receptor beta chains below, sequenced in a study of blood T cell repertoires in COVID-19. Generated by immunoSEQ multiplex PCR, the TCRdb table keeps only in-frame clones and is missing some. The repertoire consists of 280,000 or so clones, with roughly 91% occurring once and the leading ten covering less than 3.5%. The sample consisted of PBMCs or T cells enriched from blood (not recorded which). The receptors here all came from a woman between 50 and 59 years old who had been exposed to COVID-19.

V usage is TRBV6-5 and J usage is TRBJ2-5, with a weak D call TRBD1 (6 bases). CDR1 and CDR2 (germline): MNHEY, SVGAGI. This CDR3 has 14 amino acids. Deletions cut 5 bases from V and 1 base from J, with 11 bases between. CDR3: CASSQQGFQETQYF. In DNA form, the CDR3 reads TGTGCCAGCAGTCAACAGGGATTCCAAGAGACCCAGTACTTC.

V gene TRBV28 combines with J gene TRBJ2-1; TRBD2 matches 7 bases. This CDR3 region has 12 residues. V gave up 6 bases and J gave up 8 bases; unmatched junction bases: 4. The germline CDR1 and CDR2 sequences are MDHEN and SYDVKM. CDR3 in DNA: TGTGCCAGCAGAAGGCTAGCGGATGAGCAGTTCTTC. It specifies CASRRLADEQFF. Full variable domain (outside the CDR3, taken from reference TRBV28 and TRBJ2-1): DVKVTQSSRYLVKRTGEKVFLECVQDMDHENMFWYRQDPGLGLRLIYFSYDVKMKEKGDIPEGYSVSREKKERFSLILESASTNQTSMYLCASRRLADEQFFGPGTRLTVL.

The J gene is TRBJ1-5, the V gene TRBV7-2; D may be TRBD1 (5 bases). Between the trimmed V and J ends, which lost 2 bases and 7 bases, there was a span of 9 bases. From germline, CDR1 is SGHTA and CDR2 FQGNSA. This CDR3 has 13 residues. For the CDR3, the DNA is TGTGCCAGCAGCTTAAGGGGAGGGCAGCCCCAGCATTTT. This translates into CASSLRGGQPQHF.

This clone occurred a few times. The CDR3 bases are TGTGCCAGCACCCTAAGCGGTGGGACAGGAAGCTACGAGCAGTACTTC. Translation gives CASTLSGGTGSYEQYF. The chain combines TRBV28 with TRBJ2-7, with TRBD1 matching over 8 bases. The germline V gene has CDR1 MDHEN and CDR2 SYDVKM. Unmatched junction bases numbered 14, after V lost 7 bases and J lost 3 bases. CDR3 length: 16 residues.

This chain uses TRBV14 with TRBJ2-1, with 8 bases aligning to TRBD1. The CDR3 covers 17 residues. Germline-derived CDR1 and CDR2 are SGHDN and FVKESK. V lost 2 bases and J lost 2; bases outside the gene matches: 8. The CDR3 DNA is TGTGCCAGCAGCCAATATACCGGGACAGGCACCTACAATGAGCAGTTCTTC. Its translation is CASSQYTGTGTYNEQFF. Full variable domain (missing parts from reference TRBV14 and TRBJ2-1): EAGVTQFPSHSVIEKGQTVTLRCDPISGHDNLYWYRRVMGKEIKFLLHFVKESKQDESGMPNNRFLAERTGGTYSTLKVQPAELEDSGVYFCASSQYTGTGTYNEQFFGPGTRLTVL.

The J gene is TRBJ2-5, the V gene TRBV6-5; possibly TRBD1 for D (6 bases). Germline values: CDR1 MNHEY, CDR2 SVGAGI. The V end was cut by 10 bases, the J end by 7 bases, with 16 bases between. The length of the CDR3 is 12 residues. The CDR3 bases are TGTGCCATCACAGGGATCGGAGGGACCCAGTACTTC. Protein: CAITGIGGTQYF.

This clone was observed once. The genes are TRBV27 and TRBJ2-6; D is perhaps TRBD1 (6 bases). With 5 bases removed from V and 0 bases from J, the gap between germline ends came to 17 bases. This CDR3 has 18 residues. Germline-derived CDR1 and CDR2 are MNHEY and SMNVEV (reference sequence). The CDR3: CASSHKGHLSSGANVLTF. As DNA, the CDR3 is TGTGCCAGCAGTCACAAGGGACACTTGAGCTCTGGGGCCAACGTCCTGACTTTC.

This chain joins TRBV12-3 or TRBV12-4 and TRBJ1-1; possible D gene TRBD1, 6 bases. The CDR3 runs 13 residues. V gave up 6 bases and J gave up 4 bases, with 12 bases separating them. The CDR3 bases are TGTGCCAGCAGCCTAGGGGGGGGCACTGAAGCTTTCTTT. Translated, it gives CASSLGGGTEAFF.

The rearrangement uses TRBV4-2 and TRBJ2-3, with 7 bases matching TRBD1. This CDR3 comprises 15 residues. Germline V gene sequence: CDR1 LGHNA, CDR2 YNFKEQ. The junction had 7 bases not matched to a gene; V was cut back by 4 bases and J by 3 bases. The DNA for the CDR3 is TGTGCCAGCAGCCCGTCGGACAGGAGAACAGATACGCAGTATTTT. It is translated as CASSPSDRRTDTQYF.

The chain is built from TRBV3-1 (or the pseudogene TRBV3-2) and TRBJ2-7; 7 bases line up with TRBD1. CDR1 and CDR2 (germline): LGHDT, YNNKEL (reference sequence). With V trimmed by 5 bases and J by 3 bases, 19 bases remained unmatched. This CDR3 is 18 amino acids long. For the CDR3, the DNA is TGTGCCAGCAGCAAAGCCCAGCCACTTCGCCGGGACAGCTACGAGCAGTACTTC. It encodes CASSKAQPLRRDSYEQYF.

The V and J genes are TRBV7-2 and TRBJ2-1; a weak D match, TRBD2 (5 bases). V was clipped by 5 bases and J by 0 bases, with 17 bases between them. Germline CDR1 is SGHTA and CDR2 is FQGNSA. The length of the CDR3 is 17 residues. CDR3 bases: TGTGCCAGCAGCCCCTTCCCGAGGGAAGCCTCCTACAATGAGCAGTTCTTC. It specifies CASSPFPREASYNEQFF. Based on the CDR3 plus reference TRBV7-2 and TRBJ2-1, the full variable domain is GAGVSQSPSNKVTEKGKDVELRCDPISGHTALYWYRQSLGQGLEFLIYFQGNSAPDKSGLPSDRFSAERTGGSVSTLTIQRTQQEDSAVYLCASSPFPREASYNEQFFGPGTRLTVL.

The chain links TRBV27 to TRBJ1-5, with D tentatively TRBD1 (5 bases). V was shortened by 0 bases and J by 3 bases, with 9 bases between the two germline ends. The CDR3 totals 15 residues. Germline V gives CDR1 MNHEY, CDR2 SMNVEV (reference sequence). The CDR3 DNA is TGTGCCAGCAGTTTATCGGGGGGAATCAATCAGCCCCAGCATTTT. It yields the protein CASSLSGGINQPQHF.

The chain combines TRBV9 with TRBJ1-2; perhaps TRBD1 as D (5 bases). V was clipped by 1 base and J by 2 bases, with 9 bases between them. The germline V gene encodes CDR1 SGDLS and CDR2 YYNGEE. This CDR3 comprises 14 residues. CDR3 loop: CASSVQGSNYGYTF. The CDR3, as DNA: TGTGCCAGCAGCGTACAGGGATCAAACTATGGCTACACCTTC.

The chain carries TRBV5-1 and TRBJ1-1; TRBD1 agrees at 8 bases. Per the germline V gene, CDR1 is SGHRS and CDR2 is YFSETQ. V was pared by 1 base and J by 0 bases, with 2 bases of the junction left unmatched. The CDR3 sequence is 15 residues long. CDR3 nucleotide sequence: TGCGCCAGCAGCTTGTGGGACAGGCTGAACACTGAAGCTTTCTTT. This codes for CASSLWDRLNTEAFF.

This rearrangement joins TRBV18 to TRBJ2-2, with a tentative D call TRBD1 (6 bases). With 3 bases removed from V and 4 bases from J, the gap between germline ends came to 12 bases. The CDR3 is 15 amino acids. In germline, CDR1 is KGHSH, CDR2 LQKENI. CDR3 coding DNA: TGTGCCAGCTCACCGGAACAGGGTGGCACCGGGGAGCTGTTTTTT. Its protein product is CASSPEQGGTGELFF. Full variable domain (outside the CDR3, taken from reference TRBV18 and TRBJ2-2): NAGVMQNPRHLVRRRGQEARLRCSPMKGHSHVYWYRQLPEEGLKFMVYLQKENIIDESGMPKERFSAEFPKEGPSILRIQQVVRGDSAAYFCASSPEQGGTGELFFGEGSRLTVL.

The gene calls are TRBV4-2 and TRBJ1-4, with a possible D match to TRBD1 (5 bases). Germline assignment: CDR1 LGHNA and CDR2 YNFKEQ. The CDR3 contains 15 residues. The ends were cut back, 4 bases at V and 5 bases at J, with 14 bases in the middle. The CDR3 region has the DNA TGTGCCAGCAGCCGCGCGGGGCAGAGGAATGAAAAACTGTTTTTT. It yields the protein CASSRAGQRNEKLFF.

A word on this clone: The germline gene is not matched at one end of the junction; a read error may be the cause. The chain links TRBV7-7 to TRBJ2-1; 8 bases line up with TRBD1. CDR1 and CDR2 from the germline V gene are SSHAT and FNYEAQ (reference sequence). The CDR3 consists of 14 residues. The chain's CDR3 is CASSLVGQGQEQFF. The CDR3 region has the DNA TGTGCTAGCAGCTTAGTCGGACAGGGACAGGAGCAGTTCTTC.

This chain joins TRBV3-1 (or the pseudogene TRBV3-2) and TRBJ2-1; TRBD2 matches 9 bases. This CDR3 has 17 residues. Unmatched junction bases numbered 6, after V lost 1 base and J lost 2 bases. CDR1 is LGHDT and CDR2 is YNNKEL in the germline V gene (reference sequence). The CDR3 coding sequence is TGTGCCAGCAGCCAAGTGTTCGGCGGGGGGGCCTACAATGAGCAGTTCTTC. Its protein product is CASSQVFGGGAYNEQFF.

The chain uses TRBV14 and TRBJ1-2; TRBD1 matches 10 bases. The J segment lost 5 bases and the V segment lost 0 bases, leaving 12 bases of the junction unmatched. Germline CDR1 is SGHDN and CDR2 is FVKESK. The CDR3 runs to 18 residues. CDR3 amino acids: CASSQDPTTGGGLYGYTF. The DNA for the CDR3 is TGTGCCAGCAGCCAAGATCCTACGACAGGGGGCGGATTGTATGGCTACACCTTC.

The chain has TRBV5-6 and TRBJ1-4; D ambiguous. V was cut by 2 bases and J by 3 bases, with 8 bases left in between. CDR3 size: 14 residues. CDR1 and CDR2 from the germline V gene are SGHDT and YYEEEE. CDR3: CASSFLQSNEKLFF. CDR3 in DNA: TGTGCCAGCAGCTTTCTCCAGTCTAATGAAAAACTGTTTTTT.

V gene TRBV3-1 (or the pseudogene TRBV3-2) combines with J gene TRBJ2-3, with 12 bases matching TRBD2. This CDR3 is 17 amino acids long. The V gene's germline CDR1 is LGHDT and CDR2 YNNKEL (reference sequence). Trimming cost V 3 bases and J 0 bases; bases outside gene matches: 4. The CDR3: CASSQASGGASTDTQYF. The CDR3 DNA reads as TGTGCCAGCAGCCAGGCTAGCGGGGGGGCCAGCACAGATACGCAGTATTTT.

This clone came up once. The V gene is TRBV12-3 or TRBV12-4, the J gene TRBJ2-3, with TRBD1 identical over 8 bases. Trimming at V came to 2 bases and at J to 10 bases, leaving 5 bases not matched to a gene. The CDR3 contains 13 residues. DNA for the CDR3: TGTGCCAGCAGTTTATTGGACAGGGCTTCGCAGTATTTT. Residues: CASSLLDRASQYF.

This rearrangement joins TRBV12-3 or TRBV12-4 to TRBJ1-6; D ambiguous. There are 13 residues in the CDR3. Deletions cut 3 bases from V and 13 bases from J, with 13 bases between. CDR3 protein: CASSLLEASPLHF. The CDR3 nucleotides are TGTGCCAGCAGTTTGTTAGAGGCCTCCCCCCTCCACTTT.

V gene TRBV7-9 combines with J gene TRBJ1-5, with D possibly matching TRBD1 (6 bases). The V end lost 1 base, the J end lost 5 bases, and 12 bases lay between the germline ends. The CDR3 extends over 15 amino acids. The germline CDR1 and CDR2 sequences are SEHNR and FQNEAQ (reference sequence). The CDR3 sequence is CASSLGAGEDQPQHF. The CDR3 region has the DNA TGTGCCAGCAGCTTAGGGGCAGGGGAAGATCAGCCCCAGCATTTT.

Here the CDR3 reads CASTPGQGGFEQFF. CDR3 coding DNA: TGTGCCAGCACACCGGGACAGGGGGGTTTTGAGCAGTTCTTC. The rearrangement links TRBV6-5 to TRBJ2-1; 11 positions agree with TRBD1. With 7 bases clipped from V and 9 bases from J, the junction kept 8 bases outside the gene matches. The CDR3 extends over 14 amino acids. The germline gives CDR1 MNHEY, CDR2 SVGAGI.

This clone was seen only once. The J gene is TRBJ2-7, the V gene TRBV4-1; TRBD1 is a possible D gene (5 bases). Germline V CDR1 and CDR2: MGHRA, YSYEKL. The CDR3 has 15 amino acids. V was clipped by 1 base and J by 2 bases, with 12 bases between them. CDR3 loop: CASSQGPGIAYEQYF. The CDR3 region has the DNA TGCGCCAGCAGCCAAGGGCCAGGGATAGCCTACGAGCAGTACTTC.

The V gene is TRBV4-1, the J gene TRBJ1-5; D is unresolved. The CDR3 is 16 amino acids. Germline-derived CDR1 and CDR2 are MGHRA and YSYEKL. Trimming pared 1 base from V and 2 bases from J, leaving 12 bases between. Written as DNA, the CDR3 is TGCGCCAGCAGCCAAGTTTTAGCCGTCGGCAATCAGCCCCAGCATTTT. This translates into CASSQVLAVGNQPQHF.

The J gene is TRBJ1-2, the V gene TRBV19; 10 bases are shared with TRBD1. V dropped 6 bases and J dropped 0; count of bases not matched to a gene: 4. The CDR3 is 15 amino acids. Germline CDR1 reads LNHDA; CDR2 reads SQIVND (reference sequence). CDR3 DNA sequence: TGTGCCAGTAGCGGGGACAGGGGCGCTAACTATGGCTACACCTTC. Translation gives CASSGDRGANYGYTF.